The TCR beta chain under discussion was sequenced for a study of post-analysis software for immune sequencing data. Unique molecular identifiers were present in the TCR beta cDNA libraries. From the PCR reads, TCRdb called clonotypes with MiXCR, one entry per CDR3 protein. The table records about 760,000 distinct CDR3 sequences, 30% of them present only once. General observations from the study: Patients used five TRBV segments, including TRBV5-6, TRBV5-1 and TRBV20-1, more often than controls.

Worth noting for this clonotype: Its antigen is not known.

The ends were cut back, 1 base at V and 5 bases at J, with 18 bases in the middle. The CDR3 loop spans 17 amino acids. The chain has TRBV12-3 or TRBV12-4 and TRBJ2-1; a weak D match, TRBD2 (5 bases). The sequenced sample was blood. The sequence came from a girl between 10 and 17 years old with multiple sclerosis. CDR3 nucleotides: TGTGCCAGCAGTTTAGGAAGACGGAGGCAGAAAAACAATGAGCAGTTCTTC. It encodes CASSLGRRRQKNNEQFF.